These 5 T cell receptor beta chains share one sample of origin, sequenced in a study of blood T cell repertoires in COVID-19. The data were produced by immunoSEQ multiplex PCR, yet TCRdb's version contains in-frame clones alone and is incomplete. There are some 180,000 clones in the sample; approximately 88% occur only once, and around 7% lies in the top ten. The specimen sequenced was peripheral blood. These receptors all stem from a middle-aged woman with COVID-19, enrolled during active disease.

The V gene is TRBV2, the J gene TRBJ2-7; TRBD1 matches at 9 bases. The CDR3 spans 14 residues. With V trimmed by 5 bases and J by 1 base, 3 bases remained unmatched. The germline gives CDR1 SNHLY, CDR2 FYNNEI. The CDR3 spells CASSRDRESYEQYF. The CDR3 DNA reads TGTGCCAGCAGTAGGGACAGGGAGTCCTACGAGCAGTACTTC.

This clone showed up just once. The V gene is TRBV29-1, the J gene TRBJ2-1, with a weak D call TRBD2 (7 bases). CDR3 length equals 16 residues. The V end was cut by 2 bases, the J end by 6 bases, with 20 bases between. Germline loops: CDR1 SQVTM, CDR2 ANQGSEA. The CDR3 DNA sequence: TGCAGCGTTGAAAGGGGAGGGGGAGCATGGTCCAATGAGCAGTTCTTC. Translation gives CSVERGGGAWSNEQFF.

The chain links TRBV3-1 (or the pseudogene TRBV3-2) to TRBJ2-2, with 7 bases aligning to TRBD2. Unmatched junction bases numbered 4, after V lost 1 base and J lost 2 bases. The CDR3 covers 16 residues. The germline V gene encodes CDR1 LGHDT and CDR2 YNNKEL (reference sequence). As DNA, the CDR3 is TGTGCCAGCAGCCAAGGGGGGGGTATCAACACCGGGGAGCTGTTTTTT. Translation: CASSQGGGINTGELFF.

This rearrangement joins TRBV19 to TRBJ1-3; D is perhaps TRBD1 (5 bases). Trimming removed 7 bases from V and 0 bases from J, with 10 bases in between. Germline loops: CDR1 LNHDA, CDR2 SQIVND (reference sequence). This CDR3 region has 14 residues. For the CDR3, the DNA is TGTGCCAGTATAAGGGGAAGCTCTGGAAACACCATATATTTT. Translation gives CASIRGSSGNTIYF.

The chain carries TRBV9 and TRBJ2-7; 7 nucleotides align to TRBD1. The trim removed 4 bases at V and 7 bases at J, leaving 11 bases unmatched. CDR1 SGDLS and CDR2 YYNGEE come from the germline V gene. CDR3 length equals 14 residues. CDR3 in DNA: TGTGCCAGCAGCCAAACAGGGGTACTAGGAGAGCAGTACTTC. This gives the protein CASSQTGVLGEQYF.